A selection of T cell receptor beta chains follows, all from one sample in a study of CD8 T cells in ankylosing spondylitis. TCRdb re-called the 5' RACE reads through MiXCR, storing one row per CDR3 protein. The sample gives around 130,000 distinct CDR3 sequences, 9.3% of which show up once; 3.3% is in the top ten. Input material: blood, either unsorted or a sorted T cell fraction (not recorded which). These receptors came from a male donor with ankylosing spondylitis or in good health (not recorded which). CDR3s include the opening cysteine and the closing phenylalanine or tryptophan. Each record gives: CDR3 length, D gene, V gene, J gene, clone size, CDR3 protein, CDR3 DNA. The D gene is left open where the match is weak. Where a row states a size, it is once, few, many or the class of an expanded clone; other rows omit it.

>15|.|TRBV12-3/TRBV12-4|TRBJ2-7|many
CASSWTPTLSYEQYF
TGTGCCAGCAGTTGGACGCCCACCCTCTCCTACGAGCAGTACTTC
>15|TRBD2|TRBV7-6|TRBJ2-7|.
CASSLQEGGPYEQYF
TGTGCCAGCAGCTTGCAGGAGGGAGGGCCTTACGAGCAGTACTTC
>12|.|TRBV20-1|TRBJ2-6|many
CSAGDGANVLTF
TGCAGTGCTGGCGATGGGGCCAACGTCCTGACTTTC
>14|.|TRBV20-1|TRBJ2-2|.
CSARANRNTGELFF
TGCAGTGCTAGAGCGAACAGGAACACCGGGGAGCTGTTTTTT
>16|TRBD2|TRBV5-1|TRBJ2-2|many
CASSLGAGANTGELFF
TGCGCCAGCAGCTTGGGAGCGGGAGCGAACACCGGGGAGCTGTTTTTT
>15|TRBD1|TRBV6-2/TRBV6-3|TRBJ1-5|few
CASSRRTGLDQPQHF
TGTGCCAGCAGTCGGAGGACAGGGCTGGATCAGCCCCAGCATTTT
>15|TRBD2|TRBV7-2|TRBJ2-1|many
CASRVTSGTYNEQFF
TGTGCCAGCAGGGTGACTAGCGGTACCTACAATGAGCAGTTCTTC
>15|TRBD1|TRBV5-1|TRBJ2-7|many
CASSPGTGGTYEQYF
TGCGCCAGCAGCCCGGGGACAGGGGGCACATACGAGCAGTACTTC
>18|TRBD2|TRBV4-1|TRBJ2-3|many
CASSQGPSGRAGVDTQYF
TGCGCCAGCAGCCAAGGTCCTAGCGGGAGGGCCGGGGTAGATACGCAGTATTTT
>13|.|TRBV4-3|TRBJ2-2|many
CASSRENTGELFF
TGCGCCAGCAGCCGCGAGAACACCGGGGAGCTGTTTTTT
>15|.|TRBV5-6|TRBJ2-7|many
CASSRVVDPSGEQYF
TGTGCCAGCAGCCGAGTAGTGGATCCTTCGGGCGAGCAGTACTTC
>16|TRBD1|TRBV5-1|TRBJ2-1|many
CASRRTGGEAYNEQFF
TGCGCCAGCAGGCGGACAGGGGGCGAGGCGTACAATGAGCAGTTCTTC
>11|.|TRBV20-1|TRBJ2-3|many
CSARDSFTQYF
TGCAGTGCTAGAGATAGTTTCACGCAGTATTTT
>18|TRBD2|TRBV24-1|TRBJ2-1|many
CATSDSGGLATSYDEQFF
TGTGCCACCAGTGATTCTGGGGGACTAGCAACTTCATACGATGAGCAGTTCTTC
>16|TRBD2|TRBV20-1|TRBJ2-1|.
CSPPRRASGRGNEQFF
TGCAGTCCTCCCCGACGGGCTAGCGGGAGGGGGAATGAGCAGTTCTTC
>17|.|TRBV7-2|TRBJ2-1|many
CASSLAQGVAGNNEQFF
TGTGCCAGCAGCTTAGCGCAAGGTGTGGCGGGCAACAATGAGCAGTTCTTC
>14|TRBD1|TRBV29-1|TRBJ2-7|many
CSVSRTGVSYEQYF
TGCAGCGTCAGTCGGACAGGCGTCTCCTACGAGCAGTACTTC
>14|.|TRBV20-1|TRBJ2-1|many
CSAQGTGKYNEQFF
TGCAGTGCCCAAGGGACGGGAAAATACAATGAGCAGTTCTTC
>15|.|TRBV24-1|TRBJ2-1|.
CATSETGSSYNEQFF
TGTGCCACCAGTGAGACGGGAAGTTCCTACAATGAGCAGTTCTTC
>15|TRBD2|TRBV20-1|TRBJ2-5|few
CSAGLAGGVGKTQYF
TGCAGTGCCGGACTAGCGGGAGGAGTTGGAAAGACCCAGTACTTC
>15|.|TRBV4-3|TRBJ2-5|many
CASSQDLAGGETQYF
TGCGCCAGCAGCCAAGATTTGGCGGGTGGAGAGACCCAGTACTTC
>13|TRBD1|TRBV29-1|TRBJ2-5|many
CSLTGEDSETQYF
TGCAGCTTGACAGGGGAAGATAGCGAGACCCAGTACTTC
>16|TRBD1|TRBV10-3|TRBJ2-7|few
CAISDPGTGGWNEQYF
TGTGCCATCAGTGATCCCGGGACAGGGGGCTGGAACGAGCAGTACTTC
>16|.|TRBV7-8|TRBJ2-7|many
CASSLAVAASSYEQYF
TGTGCCAGCAGCTTAGCGGTGGCGGCTAGCTCCTACGAGCAGTACTTC
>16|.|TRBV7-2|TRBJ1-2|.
CASSLAFRGANYGYTF
TGTGCCAGCAGCTTAGCTTTCCGAGGGGCTAACTATGGCTACACCTTC
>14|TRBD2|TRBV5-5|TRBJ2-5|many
CASRKGGQGETQYF
TGTGCCAGCAGGAAGGGAGGGCAGGGAGAGACCCAGTACTTC
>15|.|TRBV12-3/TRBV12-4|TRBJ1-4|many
CASSRMQVGNEKLFF
TGTGCCAGCAGCCGCATGCAGGTGGGGAATGAAAAACTGTTTTTT
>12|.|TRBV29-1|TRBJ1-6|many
CSVKVADSPLHF
TGCAGCGTAAAGGTCGCGGATTCACCCCTCCACTTT
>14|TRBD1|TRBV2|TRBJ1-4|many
CASSIQGAREKLFF
TGTGCCAGCAGTATACAGGGGGCCCGTGAAAAACTGTTTTTT
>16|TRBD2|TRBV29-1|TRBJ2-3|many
CSSTVRKREVVDTQYF
TGCAGTTCTACGGTCCGGAAGCGGGAGGTTGTAGATACGCAGTATTTT
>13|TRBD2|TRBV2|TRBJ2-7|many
CASRLGLEAEQYF
TGTGCCAGCAGACTTGGACTAGAAGCCGAGCAGTACTTC
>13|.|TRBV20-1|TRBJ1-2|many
CSARGDGGFGYTF
TGCAGTGCTAGAGGGGATGGGGGGTTTGGCTACACCTTC
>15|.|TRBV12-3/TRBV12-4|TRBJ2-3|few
CASSPIGGRTDTQYF
TGTGCCAGCAGTCCCATCGGGGGTCGCACAGATACGCAGTATTTT
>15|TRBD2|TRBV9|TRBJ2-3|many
CASSPGTSETDTQYF
TGTGCCAGCAGCCCCGGGACTAGCGAGACAGATACGCAGTATTTT
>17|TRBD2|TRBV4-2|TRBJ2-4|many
CASSQEGPSGSLNIQYF
TGTGCCAGCAGCCAAGAGGGGCCTAGCGGGAGTTTAAACATTCAGTACTTC
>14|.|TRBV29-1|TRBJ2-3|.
CSVASRRGTDTQYF
TGCAGCGTTGCTTCTAGGCGAGGAACGGATACGCAGTATTTT
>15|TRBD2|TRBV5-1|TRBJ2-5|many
CASSSEAGRRETQYF
TGCGCCAGCAGCTCCGAAGCGGGACGCAGAGAGACCCAGTACTTC
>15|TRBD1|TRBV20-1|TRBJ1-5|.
CSARAGGQANQPQHF
TGCAGTGCTAGAGCGGGCGGACAGGCGAATCAGCCCCAGCATTTT
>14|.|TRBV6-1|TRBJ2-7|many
CASRKNRVSYEQYF
TGTGCCAGCAGGAAGAACAGGGTTTCCTACGAGCAGTACTTC
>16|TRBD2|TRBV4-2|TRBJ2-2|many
CASSPKSGRDTGELFF
TGTGCCAGCAGCCCGAAAAGCGGGAGGGACACCGGGGAGCTGTTTTTT
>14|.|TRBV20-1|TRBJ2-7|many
CSARDRTVSYEQYF
TGCAGTGCTAGAGATCGGACAGTTTCCTACGAGCAGTACTTC
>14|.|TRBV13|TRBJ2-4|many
CASSPLSAEDIQYF
TGTGCCAGCAGCCCCCTCAGCGCGGAGGACATTCAGTACTTC
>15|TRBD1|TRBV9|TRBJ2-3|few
CASSPGTGYTDTQYF
TGTGCCAGCAGCCCCGGGACAGGGTATACAGATACGCAGTATTTT